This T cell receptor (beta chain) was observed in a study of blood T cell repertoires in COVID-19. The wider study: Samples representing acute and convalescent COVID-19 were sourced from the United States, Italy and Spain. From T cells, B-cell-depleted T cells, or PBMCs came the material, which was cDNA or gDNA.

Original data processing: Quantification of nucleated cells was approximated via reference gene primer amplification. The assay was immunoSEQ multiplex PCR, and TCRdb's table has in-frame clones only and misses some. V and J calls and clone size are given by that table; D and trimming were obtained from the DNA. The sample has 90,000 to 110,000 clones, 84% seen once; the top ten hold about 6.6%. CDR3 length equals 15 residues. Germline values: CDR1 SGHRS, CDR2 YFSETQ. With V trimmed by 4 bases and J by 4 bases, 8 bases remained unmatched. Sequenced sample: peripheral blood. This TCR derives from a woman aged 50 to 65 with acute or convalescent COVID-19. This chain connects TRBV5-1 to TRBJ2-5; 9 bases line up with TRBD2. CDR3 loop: CASSPRIAGVETQYF. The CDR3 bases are TGCGCCAGCAGCCCCCGGATAGCGGGGGTAGAGACCCAGTACTTC.